Below are 11 T cell receptor beta chains sequenced from a single sample in a study of blood T cell repertoires in COVID-19. Sequenced by immunoSEQ multiplex PCR; TCRdb stores in-frame clones only, minus some. The table lists about 410,000 clones, approximately 90% of them singletons, with about 1.6% in the top ten. What was sequenced was peripheral blood. These receptors all stem from a middle-aged woman with COVID-19, enrolled during active disease.

The chain has TRBV28 and TRBJ2-4; 8 bases agree with TRBD1. This CDR3 region has 15 residues. V dropped 7 bases and J dropped 2; count of bases not matched to a gene: 7. Germline CDR1 MDHEN, CDR2 SYDVKM. Here the CDR3 DNA reads TGTGCCAGCATCTCAACAGGGGGGTCCAAAAACATTCAGTACTTC. It codes for CASISTGGSKNIQYF.

J is TRBJ1-4 and V is TRBV29-1; unclear D gene. This CDR3 has 13 residues. V was cut by 3 bases and J by 4 bases, with 9 bases left in between. CDR1 and CDR2 from the germline V gene are SQVTM and ANQGSEA. DNA for the CDR3: TGCAGCGTTGATGCCGGGGTTAATGAAAAACTGTTTTTT. Translating gives CSVDAGVNEKLFF.

The chain uses TRBV4-1 and TRBJ1-5, with D possibly matching TRBD1 (6 bases). V gave up 0 bases and J gave up 6 bases, with 18 bases separating them. The V gene's germline CDR1 is MGHRA and CDR2 YSYEKL. The CDR3 sequence is 17 residues long. The CDR3 DNA reads TGCGCCAGCAGCCAAGAGGGGCTGGGGGCATTTAGTCAGCCCCAGCATTTT. Its translation is CASSQEGLGAFSQPQHF.

The chain combines TRBV7-3 with TRBJ2-1; 8 nucleotides match TRBD1. The CDR3 covers 15 residues. Germline assignment: CDR1 SGHTA and CDR2 FQGTGA. The V gene end was trimmed by 5 bases and the J gene end by 0 bases; junction bases not matched to a gene: 3. The CDR3 loop reads CASSRQGSSYNEQFF. The CDR3 DNA sequence: TGTGCCAGCAGCCGACAGGGGAGCTCCTACAATGAGCAGTTCTTC. The full variable domain, rest sourced from reference TRBV7-3 and TRBJ2-1, is GAGVSQTPSNKVTEKGKYVELRCDPISGHTALYWYRQSLGQGPEFLIYFQGTGAADDSGLPNDRFFAVRPEGSVSTLKIQRTERGDSAVYLCASSRQGSSYNEQFFGPGTRLTVL.

The chain recombines TRBV29-1 with TRBJ1-2, with TRBD1 matching 7 bases. CDR3 length equals 12 residues. Germline CDR1 SQVTM, CDR2 ANQGSEA. J was trimmed by 4 bases and V by 3 bases; bases with no gene match: 2. This chain's CDR3 is CSVDDRAYGYTF. The CDR3 coding sequence is TGCAGCGTTGATGACAGGGCCTATGGCTACACCTTC.

The V and J genes are TRBV6-2 or TRBV6-3 and TRBJ1-1; D is undetermined. The V gene's germline CDR1 is MNHEY and CDR2 SVGEGT. V was pared by 0 bases and J by 4 bases, with 9 bases between. There are 14 residues in the CDR3. The CDR3 sequence: CASSYSPGGTEAFF. DNA of the CDR3: TGTGCCAGCAGTTACTCCCCGGGAGGCACTGAAGCTTTCTTT.

The chain joins TRBV3-1 (or the pseudogene TRBV3-2) to TRBJ1-2; D unresolved. The V gene's germline CDR1 is LGHDT and CDR2 YNNKEL (reference sequence). The CDR3 extends over 13 amino acids. The V end was cut by 3 bases, the J end by 2 bases, with 7 bases between. The CDR3 coding sequence is TGTGCCAGCAGCCAGCGTCAAAACTATGGCTACACCTTC. As protein: CASSQRQNYGYTF.

The gene calls are TRBV7-3 and TRBJ2-5, with 7 bases that match TRBD1. CDR3 length: 14 residues. V trimming: 6 bases; J trimming: 2 bases; junction bases outside the gene matches: 6. Per the germline V gene, CDR1 is SGHTA and CDR2 is FQGTGA. Here the CDR3 reads CASSPKQGQETQYF. The CDR3 coding sequence is TGTGCCAGCAGTCCGAAACAGGGGCAAGAGACCCAGTACTTC.

This rearrangement joins TRBV5-5 to TRBJ2-7; D may be TRBD1 (5 bases). V lost 0 bases and J 4 bases, leaving 14 bases between the germline ends. The germline V gene encodes CDR1 SGHKS and CDR2 YYEKEE (reference sequence). This CDR3 has 15 residues. The CDR3 spells CASSLVQGTTYEQYF. For the CDR3, the DNA is TGTGCCAGCAGCTTGGTTCAGGGAACCACTTACGAGCAGTACTTC.

V is TRBV20-1 and J is TRBJ1-2; 8 bases agree with TRBD1. The length of the CDR3 is 11 residues. Germline V CDR1 and CDR2: DFQATT, SNEGSKA (reference sequence). CDR3 sequence reads: CSATGDRGYTF. Here the CDR3 DNA reads TGCAGCGCGACAGGGGATCGCGGCTACACCTTC.

V usage is TRBV4-3 and J usage is TRBJ1-3; no clear D. The germline V gene has CDR1 LGHNA and CDR2 YSLEER. The CDR3 extends over 15 amino acids. V gave up 0 bases and J gave up 2 bases, with 8 bases separating them. The CDR3 spells CASSQDPDTGNTIYF. The CDR3, as DNA: TGCGCCAGCAGCCAAGACCCCGACACTGGAAACACCATATATTTT.